What follows are 23 T cell receptor beta chains derived from one specimen sequenced in a study of blood T cell repertoires in COVID-19. The repertoire was sequenced with immunoSEQ multiplex PCR; TCRdb's copy has only in-frame clones and lacks some. The data hold about 45,000 clones, with about 80% observed a single time. Sequences were obtained from peripheral blood. These receptor sequences come from a human donor in a cohort sampled during active COVID-19.

This sequence joins TRBV4-2 and TRBJ1-5, with a tentative D call TRBD1 (6 bases). The CDR3 has 17 residues. Germline values: CDR1 LGHNA, CDR2 YNFKEQ. V dropped 1 base and J dropped 2 bases, with 15 bases sitting between them. This CDR3 is CASSQGREGQGNQPQHF. In nucleotides, the CDR3 is TGTGCCAGCAGCCAAGGTAGGGAGGGACAAGGCAATCAGCCCCAGCATTTT.

The rearrangement links TRBV18 to TRBJ1-3; possibly TRBD1 for D (5 bases). V was cut by 2 bases and J by 5 bases, with 10 bases left in between. The CDR3 has 14 residues. Germline V gives CDR1 KGHSH, CDR2 LQKENI. This CDR3 reads CASSPSQGRNTIYF. The CDR3 DNA is TGTGCCAGCTCACCAAGCCAGGGAAGAAACACCATATATTTT.

The genes are TRBV27 and TRBJ2-7, with TRBD1 matching 7 bases. Germline V gene sequence: CDR1 MNHEY, CDR2 SMNVEV (reference sequence). V was pared by 4 bases and J by 5 bases, with 11 bases of the junction left unmatched. CDR3 length: 15 residues. The CDR3 spells CASSSLRGKSDEQYF. DNA for the CDR3: TGTGCCAGCAGTTCCCTCAGGGGGAAATCGGACGAGCAGTACTTC.

This chain connects TRBV5-1 to TRBJ2-6; D unclear. V was trimmed by 6 bases and J by 2 bases, leaving 15 bases between them. The CDR3 contains 16 residues. The germline V gene has CDR1 SGHRS and CDR2 YFSETQ. The DNA of the CDR3 is TGCGCCAGCACCCGAATCCCCGGTCCTGGGGCCAACGTCCTGACTTTC. This sequence encodes CASTRIPGPGANVLTF.

The chain recombines TRBV7-2 with TRBJ1-2, with 9 nucleotides matching TRBD1. The CDR3 totals 17 residues. The germline V gene encodes CDR1 SGHTA and CDR2 FQGNSA. After removal of 1 base from V and 4 bases from J, the junction contained 10 bases not matched to a gene. The CDR3 coding sequence is TGTGCCAGCAGCTTAGACGAGTCCGGGACAGGGAGCTATGGCTACACCTTC. This codes for CASSLDESGTGSYGYTF. The full variable domain, its missing parts supplied by reference TRBV7-2 and TRBJ1-2, is GAGVSQSPSNKVTEKGKDVELRCDPISGHTALYWYRQSLGQGLEFLIYFQGNSAPDKSGLPSDRFSAERTGGSVSTLTIQRTQQEDSAVYLCASSLDESGTGSYGYTFGSGTRLTVV.

The chain combines TRBV6-5 with TRBJ2-5; 10 bases agree with TRBD2. From germline, CDR1 is MNHEY and CDR2 SVGAGI. V lost 11 bases and J lost 1; bases outside the gene matches: 4. This CDR3 spans 13 amino acids. The CDR3 bases are TGTGCCGGAAGGACTAGCGGCCAAGAGACCCAGTACTTC. It translates to CAGRTSGQETQYF.

The chain links TRBV2 to TRBJ1-5; 8 nucleotides align to TRBD1. With V trimmed by 4 bases and J by 4 bases, 3 bases remained unmatched. CDR3 size: 14 residues. The germline CDR1 and CDR2 sequences are SNHLY and FYNNEI. CDR3 DNA: TGTGCCAGCAGTGCACAGGGGGGTAATCAGCCCCAGCATTTT. Translating it yields CASSAQGGNQPQHF. Looking up the rest from reference TRBV2 and TRBJ1-5 gives the full variable domain: EPEVTQTPSHQVTQMGQEVILRCVPISNHLYFYWYRQILGQKVEFLVSFYNNEISEKSEIFDDQFSVERPDGSNFTLKIRSTKLEDSAMYFCASSAQGGNQPQHFGDGTRLSIL.

The rearrangement uses TRBV28 and TRBJ2-5; TRBD1 matches 9 bases. Trimming cost V 6 bases and J 3 bases; bases outside gene matches: 11. The germline V gene has CDR1 MDHEN and CDR2 SYDVKM. The CDR3 loop spans 16 amino acids. CDR3 DNA sequence: TGTGCCAGCAGCTGGGGCAGGACAGGGGTTAAAGAGACCCAGTACTTC. Protein: CASSWGRTGVKETQYF. Supplemented by reference TRBV28 and TRBJ2-5, the full variable domain reads DVKVTQSSRYLVKRTGEKVFLECVQDMDHENMFWYRQDPGLGLRLIYFSYDVKMKEKGDIPEGYSVSREKKERFSLILESASTNQTSMYLCASSWGRTGVKETQYFGPGTRLLVL.

Of note for this clone: Within the sample, other DNA sequences also encode this same CDR3. The genes are TRBV27 and TRBJ2-1, with 8 bases lining up with TRBD2. The CDR3 extends over 15 amino acids. CDR1 is MNHEY, CDR2 SMNVEV, per germline (reference sequence). The J segment lost 4 bases and the V segment lost 2 bases, leaving 4 bases of the junction unmatched. The CDR3 here is CASSLGAGGYNEQFF. The CDR3 DNA reads as TGTGCCAGCAGTTTAGGGGCGGGGGGATACAATGAGCAGTTCTTC.

The chain has TRBV7-8 and TRBJ1-2; 7 bases fit TRBD1. Germline CDR1 reads SGHVS; CDR2 reads FQNEAQ. Trimming cost V 1 base and J 4 bases; bases outside gene matches: 3. The CDR3 runs 14 residues. The CDR3 region is CASSLDNRGYGYTF. The CDR3 bases are TGTGCCAGCAGCTTAGATAACAGGGGCTATGGCTACACCTTC. Filled out from reference TRBV7-8 and TRBJ1-2, the complete variable domain reads GAGVSQSPRYKVAKRGQDVALRCDPISGHVSLFWYQQALGQGPEFLTYFQNEAQLDKSGLPSDRFFAERPEGSVSTLKIQRTQQEDSAVYLCASSLDNRGYGYTFGSGTRLTVV.

This clone was seen just once. V is TRBV5-4 and J is TRBJ2-2; D remains unclear. This CDR3 spans 13 amino acids. Trimming left V 0 bases short and J 5 bases short, with 5 bases between. Germline V gene sequence: CDR1 SGHNT, CDR2 YYREEE (reference sequence). In nucleotides, the CDR3 is TGTGCCAGCAGCTTGGAATTAACCGGGGAGCTGTTTTTT. Residues: CASSLELTGELFF.

The chain joins TRBV3-1 (or the pseudogene TRBV3-2) to TRBJ2-6, with a possible D match to TRBD2 (6 bases). This CDR3 comprises 19 residues. Germline assignment: CDR1 LGHDT and CDR2 YNNKEL (reference sequence). V lost 4 bases and J 0 bases, leaving 19 bases between the germline ends. CDR3 in amino acids: CASSRNAGNIFSGANVLTF. CDR3 DNA: TGTGCCAGCAGCCGCAATGCGGGGAACATCTTCTCTGGGGCCAACGTCCTGACTTTC.

This clone was observed a single time. The chain recombines TRBV28 with TRBJ1-6; D gene unclear. CDR1 is MDHEN, CDR2 SYDVKM, per germline. The CDR3 has 14 residues. The V and J ends lost 6 bases and 7 bases respectively, with 13 bases between them. The CDR3 nucleotides are TGTGCCAGCAGGGGAGGGTGGGTAAATTCACCCCTCCACTTT. It encodes CASRGGWVNSPLHF.

The rearrangement joins TRBV2 to TRBJ1-1, with a tentative D call TRBD1 (5 bases). CDR3 length equals 13 residues. Trimming took 6 bases from V and 3 from J, leaving 11 bases between them. The germline CDR1 and CDR2 sequences are SNHLY and FYNNEI. The CDR3, as DNA: TGTGCCAGCAGCTTGGACACAGACACTGAAGCTTTCTTT. Translating gives CASSLDTDTEAFF.

V and J are TRBV6-5 and TRBJ1-4, with a tentative D call TRBD1 (5 bases). The CDR3 is 15 amino acids. Germline V lookup: CDR1 MNHEY, CDR2 SVGAGI. Trimming removed 0 bases at V and 2 bases at J, with 7 bases between. The CDR3 is CASSYSGGTNEKLFF. The DNA of the CDR3 is TGTGCCAGCAGTTACTCGGGGGGGACTAATGAAAAACTGTTTTTT.

The chain joins TRBV27 to TRBJ1-1; D is unclear. The CDR3 sequence is 14 residues long. V was clipped by 5 bases and J by 7 bases, with 17 bases between them. The germline V gene encodes CDR1 MNHEY and CDR2 SMNVEV (reference sequence). For the CDR3, the DNA is TGTGCCAGCAGTCCCAGAGGCGGAGGTAATGAAGCTTTCTTT. As protein: CASSPRGGGNEAFF.

This clone was detected only once. The rearrangement joins TRBV19 to TRBJ2-5, with D possibly matching TRBD1 (5 bases). Deletions cut 3 bases from V and 1 base from J, with 15 bases between. The germline gives CDR1 LNHDA, CDR2 SQIVND (reference sequence). The CDR3 loop spans 16 amino acids. CDR3 sequence reads: CASSIVSGLAQETQYF. The CDR3 nucleotides read TGTGCCAGTAGTATCGTTTCAGGGTTGGCCCAAGAGACCCAGTACTTC.

The chain carries TRBV3-1 (or the pseudogene TRBV3-2) and TRBJ1-3, with D maybe TRBD1 (6 bases). Trimming shortened V by 2 bases and J by 1 base, and 9 bases separated the two germline ends. This CDR3 is built from 15 residues. Germline lookup yields CDR1 LGHDT and CDR2 YNNKEL (reference sequence). CDR3 sequence reads: CASSQTQGSGNTIYF. DNA for the CDR3: TGTGCCAGCAGCCAAACACAGGGTTCTGGAAACACCATATATTTT.

In nucleotides, the CDR3 is TGTGCCTACCCGGCAAGCGAGGGCTACACCTTC. Protein sequence: CAYPASEGYTF. The chain has TRBV2 and TRBJ1-2; no firm D call. The CDR3 contains 11 residues. V lost 11 bases and J lost 8, with 15 bases in between. Germline CDR1 is SNHLY and CDR2 is FYNNEI.

The chain employs TRBV5-1 and TRBJ2-3, with TRBD1 as a possible D gene (6 bases). Germline values: CDR1 SGHRS, CDR2 YFSETQ. V lost 7 bases, J lost 4 bases, and 16 bases lay in between. CDR3 size: 14 residues. DNA of the CDR3: TGCGCCAGCCGGACAGACCTCTCGGCAGATACGCAGTATTTT. Translating gives CASRTDLSADTQYF.

V is TRBV18 and J is TRBJ1-6, with TRBD1 identical over 7 bases. CDR3 length: 16 amino acids. Trimming at V came to 0 bases and at J to 6 bases, leaving 5 bases not matched to a gene. Germline V CDR1 and CDR2: KGHSH, LQKENI. The CDR3 sequence is CASSPPWNRGNSPLHF. The CDR3 DNA follows: TGTGCCAGCTCACCACCATGGAACAGGGGTAATTCACCCCTCCACTTT.

The chain is built from TRBV5-6 and TRBJ1-6, with a possible D match to TRBD1 (6 bases). The V end was cut by 4 bases, the J end by 9 bases, with 17 bases between. CDR1 is SGHDT, CDR2 YYEEEE, per germline. The CDR3 is made up of 15 amino acids. This CDR3 is CASSAWGHSGSPLHF. The CDR3 nucleotides are TGTGCCAGCAGCGCGTGGGGACACTCGGGTTCACCCCTCCACTTT.

The V gene is TRBV10-3, the J gene TRBJ2-7; 8 nucleotides match TRBD1. The germline gives CDR1 ENHRY, CDR2 SYGVKD. V lost 2 bases and J lost 7; bases outside the gene matches: 4. This CDR3 spans 13 amino acids. The CDR3 DNA sequence: TGTGCCATCAGTGAGGACAGGGGAGAAGAGCAGTACGTC. Its protein is CAISEDRGEEQYV.